This TCR beta chain was profiled in a study of T cells in narcolepsy. Whole-study context: Donors had narcolepsy type 1 or type 2, or were healthy controls.

Study conclusions and caveats: No autoreactive T cell clone sequences appeared in some memory CD4+ repertoires. Autoreactive HCRT-specific and TRIB2-specific clonotypes were marked in same-patient CSF-versus-blood CD4+ comparisons.

Generated by immunoSEQ multiplex PCR, the TCRdb table keeps only in-frame clones and is missing some. The table records 25,000 to 35,000 clones, roughly four fifths of them present only once. The CDR3 consists of 15 residues. The trim removed 4 bases at V and 6 bases at J, leaving 7 bases unmatched. Germline V gives CDR1 MNHNY, CDR2 SVGAGI (reference sequence). This clone has only one observation. The antigen is unknown. This clonotype originated in a human donor in good health. The specimen was memory (CD45RA-) CD4+ T cells from blood. The chain employs TRBV6-6 and TRBJ2-2; 8 nucleotides agree with TRBD2. Written as DNA, the CDR3 is TGTGCCAGCAGTTTCCCCGGGGGGGCGGCCGGGGAGCTGTTTTTT. Protein: CASSFPGGAAGELFF.